The next 6 T cell receptor beta chains were all read from a single sample in a study of blood T cell repertoires in COVID-19. Repertoires were generated with immunoSEQ multiplex PCR, while TCRdb's copy carries only in-frame clones and drops some. The sample yields over 150,000 clones, less than 85% seen once. The source material was PBMCs or T cells enriched from blood (not recorded which). These receptors originate from a woman in her twenties or thirties who had recovered from COVID-19.

This clone was recorded only once. V and J are TRBV18 and TRBJ2-7; 9 positions agree with TRBD1. The CDR3 has 14 residues. After removal of 3 bases from V and 3 bases from J, the junction contained 3 bases not matched to a gene. CDR1 and CDR2 from the germline V gene are KGHSH and LQKENI. The CDR3 DNA reads as TGTGCCAGCTCACCCGGACAGGGGCTCTACGAGCAGTACTTC. Encoded protein: CASSPGQGLYEQYF.

In its sample, this clone was seen a few times. This sequence joins TRBV11-2 and TRBJ1-1; D perhaps matches TRBD1 (5 bases). With 2 bases removed from V and 2 bases from J, the gap between germline ends came to 6 bases. Germline values: CDR1 SGHAT, CDR2 FQNNGV. This CDR3 has 13 residues. CDR3 in amino acids: CASSLRTNTEAFF. The CDR3 nucleotides are TGTGCCAGCAGCTTAAGGACAAACACTGAAGCTTTCTTT.

The V call is TRBV7-9, the J call TRBJ2-3, with a tentative D call TRBD1 (7 bases). The CDR3 length is 14 residues. Germline V CDR1 and CDR2: SEHNR, FQNEAQ (reference sequence). Trimming cost V 5 bases and J 10 bases, with 19 bases left between them. The CDR3: CASSPPTGRDAQYF. The CDR3 bases are TGTGCCAGCAGCCCGCCGACAGGGCGGGATGCGCAGTATTTT.

V is TRBV18 and J is TRBJ2-1; D unclear. There are 16 residues in the CDR3. Per germline, CDR1 KGHSH and CDR2 LQKENI. V lost 8 bases to trimming and J lost 0 bases, with 17 bases between them. The CDR3 is CASLKGRLDSYNEQFF. For the CDR3, the DNA is TGTGCCAGCCTAAAAGGTAGGCTAGACTCCTACAATGAGCAGTTCTTC.

V usage is TRBV5-6 and J usage is TRBJ2-1; TRBD1 aligns across 7 bases. The CDR3 is 14 amino acids. The trim removed 3 bases at V and 0 bases at J, leaving 0 bases unmatched. Germline CDR1 and CDR2: SGHDT and YYEEEE. The CDR3 loop reads CASSWTGSYNEQFF. The CDR3 region has the DNA TGTGCCAGCAGCTGGACAGGCTCCTACAATGAGCAGTTCTTC. The full variable domain, rest sourced from reference TRBV5-6 and TRBJ2-1, is DAGVTQSPTHLIKTRGQQVTLRCSPKSGHDTVSWYQQALGQGPQFIFQYYEEEERQRGNFPDRFSGHQFPNYSSELNVNALLLGDSALYLCASSWTGSYNEQFFGPGTRLTVL.

The chain is built from TRBV5-1 and TRBJ2-1, with a possible D match to TRBD1 (6 bases). This CDR3 has 14 amino acids. The germline V and J ends were trimmed by 3 bases and 8 bases, with 15 bases remaining between them. CDR1 and CDR2 (germline): SGHRS, YFSETQ. The CDR3 spells CASSSRGSFDEQFF. The CDR3 coding sequence is TGCGCCAGCAGCTCCAGGGGTTCCTTCGATGAGCAGTTCTTC.